A single sample is the source of the 25 T cell receptor beta chains below, sequenced in a study of cytomegalovirus exposure and HLA in healthy donors. In the PCR, 60 Vbeta and 13 Jbeta primers were used. Generated by immunoSEQ multiplex PCR, the TCRdb table keeps only in-frame clones and is missing some. The data hold 150,000 to 180,000 clones, with over 65% observed a single time. Sequencing was carried out using PBMCs. These receptor sequences come from a woman aged 40 to 50 in good health and CMV-seronegative.

The V and J genes are TRBV7-2 and TRBJ2-2, with 11 bases that match TRBD1. This CDR3 has 14 residues. The germline V gene encodes CDR1 SGHTA and CDR2 FQGNSA. J was trimmed by 6 bases and V by 6 bases; bases with no gene match: 3. The CDR3 loop reads CASRVGQGAGELFF. Written as DNA, the CDR3 is TGTGCCAGCAGGGTGGGACAGGGGGCCGGGGAGCTGTTTTTT.

The chain combines TRBV10-3 with TRBJ2-3, with 7 bases aligning to TRBD1. Per the germline V gene, CDR1 is ENHRY and CDR2 is SYGVKD. CDR3 length equals 15 residues. Trimming at V came to 0 bases and at J to 4 bases, leaving 4 bases not matched to a gene. DNA for the CDR3: TGTGCCATCAGTGAGTCGAGGCAGGGGGCAGATACGCAGTATTTT. Protein sequence: CAISESRQGADTQYF.

The genes are TRBV28 and TRBJ1-5, with TRBD1 matching over 7 bases. The J segment lost 4 bases and the V segment lost 5 bases, leaving 5 bases of the junction unmatched. The CDR3 runs to 14 residues. The germline V gene encodes CDR1 MDHEN and CDR2 SYDVKM. CDR3 nucleotides: TGTGCCAGCAGTGCAGGGGGAGAGAATCAGCCCCAGCATTTT. Its protein is CASSAGGENQPQHF. Using reference TRBV28 and TRBJ1-5 for the parts outside the CDR3, the full variable domain is DVKVTQSSRYLVKRTGEKVFLECVQDMDHENMFWYRQDPGLGLRLIYFSYDVKMKEKGDIPEGYSVSREKKERFSLILESASTNQTSMYLCASSAGGENQPQHFGDGTRLSIL.

The CDR3 bases are TGTGCCAGCAGCGCCCCAAGCGGGAGAAACTACAATGAGCAGTTCTTC. Amino acids: CASSAPSGRNYNEQFF. The rearrangement uses TRBV7-2 and TRBJ2-1, with 8 bases lining up with TRBD2. Germline lookup yields CDR1 SGHTA and CDR2 FQGNSA. The junction had 9 bases not matched to a gene; V was cut back by 5 bases and J by 3 bases. CDR3 length equals 16 residues.

This chain links TRBV2 with TRBJ1-2, with 12 bases lining up with TRBD1. Germline assignment: CDR1 SNHLY and CDR2 FYNNEI. Trimming cost V 6 bases and J 8 bases; bases outside gene matches: 10. CDR3 length equals 15 residues. The CDR3 nucleotides are TGTGCCAGCAGAGCGGGACAGGGGGCGGCAGGGGGCTACACCTTC. Protein sequence: CASRAGQGAAGGYTF.

The chain uses TRBV7-9 and TRBJ1-1; D unresolved. Trimming took off 5 bases at V and 2 bases at J, with 12 bases between the two ends. The CDR3 consists of 14 residues. Germline CDR1 SEHNR, CDR2 FQNEAQ (reference sequence). Here the CDR3 reads CASSQKRVNTEAFF. Written as DNA, the CDR3 is TGTGCCAGCAGCCAAAAGCGGGTCAACACTGAAGCTTTCTTT.

The CDR3 DNA reads as TGTGCCAGCAGTGAATTCCGACAAGCCGGGGCCAACGTCCTGACTTTC. This gives the protein CASSEFRQAGANVLTF. The chain carries TRBV6-1 and TRBJ2-6; D call uncertain. CDR3 size: 16 residues. V shed 2 bases and J shed 4 bases, with 12 bases lying between them. Germline loops: CDR1 MNHNS, CDR2 SASEGT.

The V and J genes are TRBV7-9 and TRBJ2-7; 7 bases are a match to TRBD2. Germline loops: CDR1 SEHNR, CDR2 FQNEAQ (reference sequence). This CDR3 spans 15 amino acids. Trimming at V came to 4 bases and at J to 0 bases, leaving 6 bases not matched to a gene. The CDR3 coding sequence is TGTGCCAGCAGCTGGGCGGGAGCCCTCTCCTACGAGCAGTACTTC. It codes for CASSWAGALSYEQYF.

The V call is TRBV7-2, the J call TRBJ1-4, with TRBD1 matching 7 bases. CDR1 is SGHTA and CDR2 is FQGNSA in the germline V gene. The length of the CDR3 is 16 residues. V dropped 5 bases and J dropped 5; count of bases not matched to a gene: 11. CDR3 sequence: CASSPGTARKNEKLFF. The CDR3 nucleotides read TGTGCCAGCAGCCCCGGGACAGCTCGGAAAAATGAAAAACTGTTTTTT.

The rearrangement uses TRBV10-2 and TRBJ2-1, with D unresolved. Looked up from germline, CDR1 is WSHSY and CDR2 is SAAADI. The CDR3 totals 15 residues. Deletions cut 2 bases from V and 6 bases from J, with 14 bases between. This CDR3 is CASSEEQALRNEQFF. CDR3 DNA sequence: TGCGCCAGCAGTGAGGAGCAGGCCTTACGCAATGAGCAGTTCTTC.

The gene calls are TRBV29-1 and TRBJ1-1; possibly TRBD1 for D (5 bases). The CDR3 covers 14 residues. Trimming took off 1 base at V and 0 bases at J, with 9 bases between the two ends. Germline V gene sequence: CDR1 SQVTM, CDR2 ANQGSEA. CDR3 amino acids: CSVEAQAMNTEAFF. CDR3 nucleotides: TGCAGCGTTGAAGCACAGGCCATGAACACTGAAGCTTTCTTT.

Only a few counts were recorded for this clone. The chain employs TRBV6-1 and TRBJ1-2; D gene ambiguous. Germline CDR1 MNHNS, CDR2 SASEGT. Trimming removed 8 bases from V and 8 bases from J, with 27 bases in between. The CDR3 totals 16 residues. DNA of the CDR3: TGTGCCAGCGGTGGCGGGGAGGACTACGAGTTAAGAGGCTACACCTTC. Translating gives CASGGGEDYELRGYTF.

This chain joins TRBV30 and TRBJ1-1; D is undetermined. The CDR3 runs 14 residues. V was clipped by 0 bases and J by 2 bases, with 10 bases between them. Germline values: CDR1 GTSNPN, CDR2 SVGIG (reference sequence). Written as DNA, the CDR3 is TGTGCCTGGAGTGTACTAGAGGGAAACACTGAAGCTTTCTTT. Protein sequence: CAWSVLEGNTEAFF. The variable domain in full, with the rest retrieved from reference TRBV30 and TRBJ1-1, is SQTIHQWPATLVQPVGSPLSLECTVEGTSNPNLYWYRQAAGRGLQLLFYSVGIGQISSEVPQNLSASRPQDRQFILSSKKLLLSDSGFYLCAWSVLEGNTEAFFGQGTRLTVV.

V is TRBV6-5 and J is TRBJ1-3; D gene unclear. This CDR3 has 16 amino acids. V was pared by 2 bases and J by 0 bases, with 11 bases between. Germline V lookup: CDR1 MNHEY, CDR2 SVGAGI. The DNA for the CDR3 is TGTGCCAGCAGTTACATCTCGTCTAGCTCTGGAAACACCATATATTTT. Residues: CASSYISSSSGNTIYF.

The chain joins TRBV6-6 to TRBJ1-1, with 8 positions matching TRBD1. The CDR3 spans 15 residues. Germline V gives CDR1 MNHNY, CDR2 SVGAGI (reference sequence). Trimming at V came to 6 bases and at J to 0 bases, leaving 6 bases not matched to a gene. Written as DNA, the CDR3 is TGTGCCAGCAGCTTCCAGGGGGCGATGAACACTGAAGCTTTCTTT. Protein sequence: CASSFQGAMNTEAFF.

This chain connects TRBV6-1 to TRBJ2-3; D is possibly TRBD2 (6 bases). Trimming stripped 6 bases from V and 2 bases from J, with 15 bases between. Germline CDR1 and CDR2: MNHNS and SASEGT. The CDR3 loop spans 15 amino acids. CDR3 protein: CASRPTGTFTDTQYF. The CDR3 DNA reads as TGTGCCAGCAGACCGACTGGGACTTTCACAGATACGCAGTATTTT.

The chain recombines TRBV6-6 with TRBJ2-5, with 8 bases matching TRBD1. Germline V gene lookup returns CDR1 MNHNY and CDR2 SVGAGI (reference sequence). The ends lost 10 bases at V and 2 bases at J; junction bases unmatched: 6. The CDR3 sequence is 13 residues long. This chain's CDR3 is CATRGTGQETQYF. Written as DNA, the CDR3 is TGTGCCACCCGGGGGACAGGTCAAGAGACCCAGTACTTC.

This clone was counted a single time. V is TRBV4-1 and J is TRBJ1-3; D gene uncertain. CDR1 is MGHRA, CDR2 YSYEKL, per germline. V was pared by 0 bases and J by 0 bases, with 9 bases between. This CDR3 is 16 amino acids long. In DNA, the CDR3 is TGCGCCAGCAGCCAAGATCTATTCAACTCTGGAAACACCATATATTTT. Its protein product is CASSQDLFNSGNTIYF.

The V gene is TRBV28, the J gene TRBJ2-7; D is possibly TRBD1 (6 bases). The CDR3 is 12 residues long. Germline V lookup: CDR1 MDHEN, CDR2 SYDVKM. Trimming took off 5 bases at V and 6 bases at J, with 11 bases between the two ends. The CDR3 bases are TGTGCCAGCAGTCAACAGGGCGGCGAGCAGTACTTC. It is translated as CASSQQGGEQYF. Complete variable domain (other parts from reference TRBV28 and TRBJ2-7): DVKVTQSSRYLVKRTGEKVFLECVQDMDHENMFWYRQDPGLGLRLIYFSYDVKMKEKGDIPEGYSVSREKKERFSLILESASTNQTSMYLCASSQQGGEQYFGPGTRLTVT.

The chain combines TRBV5-8 with TRBJ2-2; 9 bases are a match to TRBD2. The CDR3 spans 16 residues. V was clipped by 4 bases and J by 3 bases; unmatched bases: 7. Germline-derived CDR1 and CDR2 are SGHTS and YDEGEE. CDR3 residues: CASSPGLARDTGELFF. Written as DNA, the CDR3 is TGTGCCAGCAGCCCCGGACTAGCGCGGGACACCGGGGAGCTGTTTTTT. Based on the CDR3 plus reference TRBV5-8 and TRBJ2-2, the full variable domain is EAGVTQSPTHLIKTRGQQATLRCSPISGHTSVYWYQQALGLGLQFLLWYDEGEERNRGNFPPRFSGRQFPNYSSELNVNALELEDSALYLCASSPGLARDTGELFFGEGSRLTVL.

This sequence joins TRBV5-5 and TRBJ1-5; possibly TRBD1 for D (5 bases). Between the trimmed V and J ends, which lost 0 bases and 3 bases, there was a span of 10 bases. The CDR3 sequence is 15 residues long. The germline V gene encodes CDR1 SGHKS and CDR2 YYEKEE (reference sequence). The CDR3 nucleotides read TGTGCCAGCAGCTTGGGGGCAGGGAACAATCAGCCCCAGCATTTT. Protein product: CASSLGAGNNQPQHF.

The genes are TRBV5-1 and TRBJ1-1; tentatively, D is TRBD1 (6 bases). Germline V lookup: CDR1 SGHRS, CDR2 YFSETQ. CDR3 length equals 13 residues. V lost 7 bases and J 1 base, leaving 11 bases between the germline ends. CDR3 region: CASRTASNTEAFF. Here the CDR3 DNA reads TGCGCCAGCCGGACAGCTTCGAACACTGAAGCTTTCTTT.

V and J are TRBV11-3 and TRBJ2-1; 7 bases line up with TRBD1. The ends lost 2 bases at V and 15 bases at J; junction bases unmatched: 10. Germline CDR1 SGHNT, CDR2 YENEEA. The CDR3 is 13 amino acids. In nucleotides, the CDR3 is TGTGCCAGCAGCTTATTGGGACAGAGAATCACGTTCTTC. Translation gives CASSLLGQRITFF.

This clone has only a few counts. This chain uses TRBV9 with TRBJ2-1; TRBD1 agrees at 10 bases. The V gene's germline CDR1 is SGDLS and CDR2 YYNGEE. The V segment lost 3 bases and the J segment 4 bases; nucleotides outside the gene matches: 7. This CDR3 is built from 16 residues. CDR3 region: CASSATPGQGYNEQFF. CDR3 DNA: TGTGCCAGCAGCGCAACCCCGGGACAGGGGTACAATGAGCAGTTCTTC.

This clone was seen more than once but under ten times. The rearrangement uses TRBV5-1 and TRBJ2-3; D is perhaps TRBD2 (5 bases). CDR1 is SGHRS and CDR2 is YFSETQ in the germline V gene. The CDR3 sequence is 18 residues long. V gave up 0 bases and J gave up 2 bases, with 19 bases separating them. The CDR3 region is CASSLEVGGRRFTDTQYF. In DNA form, the CDR3 reads TGCGCCAGCAGCTTGGAGGTTGGAGGCAGGCGGTTCACAGATACGCAGTATTTT.